Below, 13 T cell receptor beta chains from the same sample are listed, as sequenced in a study of cytomegalovirus exposure and HLA in healthy donors. PCR was performed using 60 Vbeta and 13 Jbeta primers. TCRdb's copy holds only in-frame clones and misses some; the assay was immunoSEQ multiplex PCR. The sample records about 18,000 clones, about 80% being singletons. The sequenced sample consisted of PBMCs. These receptor sequences come from a human donor in good health.

This chain uses TRBV6-4 with TRBJ1-1, with 9 bases matching TRBD1. CDR1 is MRHNA, CDR2 SNTAGT, per germline. The ends lost 0 bases at V and 6 bases at J; junction bases unmatched: 8. The CDR3 is 16 amino acids. The CDR3 sequence is CASSDSTGGTYAEAFF. Here the CDR3 DNA reads TGTGCCAGCAGTGACTCGACAGGGGGTACGTACGCTGAAGCTTTCTTT.

The chain carries TRBV5-1 and TRBJ1-4; D remains ambiguous. Germline assignment: CDR1 SGHRS and CDR2 YFSETQ. The CDR3 length is 13 residues. Trimming stripped 0 bases from V and 4 bases from J, with 4 bases between. The DNA of the CDR3 is TGCGCCAGCAGCTTGGGAGTTAATGAAAAACTGTTTTTT. Its protein product is CASSLGVNEKLFF.

The V call is TRBV6-6, the J call TRBJ2-3; tentatively, D is TRBD2 (5 bases). There are 13 residues in the CDR3. Germline-derived CDR1 and CDR2 are MNHNY and SVGAGI (reference sequence). The V end was cut by 6 bases, the J end by 5 bases, with 12 bases between. The CDR3, as DNA: TGTGCCAGCAGCCTGGGAGTGGAAGATACGCAGTATTTT. It is translated as CASSLGVEDTQYF.

This chain uses TRBV11-2 with TRBJ2-2; 9 nucleotides line up with TRBD1. The germline gives CDR1 SGHAT, CDR2 FQNNGV. The V segment lost 5 bases and the J segment 7 bases; nucleotides outside the gene matches: 14. The CDR3 contains 17 residues. The CDR3 bases are TGTGCCAGCAGCCTAAACCGGGACAGGGTATCATTCGGGGAGCTGTTTTTT. This sequence encodes CASSLNRDRVSFGELFF.

The rearrangement uses TRBV4-2 and TRBJ2-3; D is unresolved. This CDR3 is 12 amino acids long. Trimming pared 0 bases from V and 8 bases from J, leaving 6 bases between. Germline CDR1 LGHNA, CDR2 YNFKEQ. The DNA of the CDR3 is TGTGCCAGCAGCCAAGATCTGAGTACGCAGTATTTT. It translates to CASSQDLSTQYF.

The chain is built from TRBV7-7 and TRBJ2-3; 9 positions agree with TRBD1. The CDR3 has 15 amino acids. Germline loops: CDR1 SSHAT, CDR2 FNYEAQ (reference sequence). V lost 4 bases, J lost 5 bases, and 7 bases stayed unmatched. CDR3 sequence: CASSSGQGRIDTQYF. The CDR3, as DNA: TGTGCCAGCAGCTCGGGACAGGGTAGAATAGATACGCAGTATTTT.

The DNA of the CDR3 is TGTGCCAGCAGCTCAGTACAGGGTTTCGACTATGGCTACACCTTC. This sequence encodes CASSSVQGFDYGYTF. This chain uses TRBV11-2 with TRBJ1-2; D is perhaps TRBD1 (6 bases). CDR1 and CDR2 (germline): SGHAT, FQNNGV. CDR3 length: 15 residues. V lost 4 bases, J lost 3 bases, and 15 bases lay in between.

The chain carries TRBV14 and TRBJ1-4; perhaps TRBD1 as D (6 bases). The germline CDR1 and CDR2 sequences are SGHDN and FVKESK. The V and J ends lost 4 bases and 4 bases respectively, with 16 bases between them. The CDR3 spans 16 residues. CDR3 sequence reads: CASSPNEGDDNEKLFF. As DNA, the CDR3 is TGTGCCAGCAGCCCGAATGAGGGGGATGATAATGAAAAACTGTTTTTT.

CDR3 sequence reads: CASSSGLAGNSYEQYF. The CDR3 bases are TGTGCCAGCAGCTCAGGACTAGCGGGTAACTCCTACGAGCAGTACTTC. V is TRBV5-5 and J is TRBJ2-7; 11 positions agree with TRBD2. Germline trimming cut 3 bases from V and 0 bases from J; bases unmatched to any gene: 5. Per the germline V gene, CDR1 is SGHKS and CDR2 is YYEKEE (reference sequence). The CDR3 contains 16 residues.

The chain uses TRBV5-5 and TRBJ2-3; TRBD2 agrees at 7 bases. Germline trimming cut 4 bases from V and 6 bases from J; bases unmatched to any gene: 14. The CDR3 spans 16 residues. CDR1 is SGHKS and CDR2 is YYEKEE in the germline V gene (reference sequence). DNA of the CDR3: TGTGCCAGCAGCACTCAGGTACGGGCGGGGGAGGATACGCAGTATTTT. Translated, it gives CASSTQVRAGEDTQYF.

This clone was seen more than once but under ten times. The rearrangement joins TRBV7-9 to TRBJ2-7, with 7 bases that match TRBD2. Trimming removed 5 bases from V and 5 bases from J; junction bases left unmatched: 9. Germline V lookup: CDR1 SEHNR, CDR2 FQNEAQ (reference sequence). This CDR3 region has 14 residues. The CDR3 spells CASSPSGVFNEQYF. CDR3 sequence (DNA): TGTGCCAGCAGCCCCAGCGGGGTGTTTAACGAGCAGTACTTC.

This clone occurred once. The chain links TRBV5-1 to TRBJ2-5; TRBD2 agrees at 10 bases. The DNA matches TRBJ2-7 better at its end, which makes the J call doubtful. The CDR3 is made up of 19 amino acids. Germline V CDR1 and CDR2: SGHRS, YFSETQ. CDR3 bases: TGCGCCAGCAGCTTGGAGGCTAGCGGGGGCCCTCGCCTGGCCTACGAGCAGTACTTC. It is translated as CASSLEASGGPRLAYEQYF.

The chain employs TRBV11-3 and TRBJ2-1; D remains unclear. The germline gives CDR1 SGHNT, CDR2 YENEEA. CDR3 size: 13 residues. Trimming left V 3 bases short and J 6 bases short, with 9 bases between. CDR3 nucleotide sequence: TGTGCCAGCAGCTTGGGCCCGACCAATGAGCAGTTCTTC. Translated: CASSLGPTNEQFF.